A selection of T cell receptor beta chains follows, all from one sample in a study of identical twins. TCRdb re-derived calls from the 5' RACE reads in MiXCR, one entry per CDR3 protein. This sample yields a few hundred thousand distinct CDR3 sequences, of which 9.6% are seen a single time; around 3.1% belongs to the top ten. Another study also made use of these data, one on yellow fever vaccine responses in identical twins.

Sequencing input: PBMCs. All receptors derive from a woman younger than 30 in good health. Both conserved end residues are part of each CDR3. The D gene is left open where the match is weak. Clone size is not always given. Where it is, it says once, few, many or a class for expanded clones.

cdr3_aa cdr3_nt v_call d_call j_call clone_size
CSAVVAGRGNEQFF TGCAGTGCTGTCGTAGCGGGACGAGGGAATGAGCAGTTCTTC TRBV20-1 TRBD2 TRBJ2-1 many
CSVDVAPNTGELFF TGCAGCGTTGATGTGGCACCGAACACCGGGGAGCTGTTTTTT TRBV29-1 - TRBJ2-2 many
CASSPDLIGTYEQYF TGTGCCAGCAGTCCAGATCTGATTGGGACCTACGAGCAGTACTTC TRBV12-3/TRBV12-4 - TRBJ2-7 many
CSTQTTGQGGEQYF TGCAGTACCCAAACGACGGGACAGGGTGGCGAGCAGTACTTC TRBV20-1 TRBD1 TRBJ2-7 few
CASSFRGGELFF TGTGCCAGCAGTTTTCGTGGAGGGGAGCTGTTTTTT TRBV12-3/TRBV12-4 - TRBJ2-2 -
CSVGPSEQFF TGCAGCGTTGGGCCGAGCGAGCAGTTCTTC TRBV29-1 - TRBJ2-1 many
CASSYITGTGELFF TGTGCCAGCAGTTACATCACAGGGACCGGGGAGCTGTTTTTT TRBV6-5 - TRBJ2-2 few
CSARGSGGPQHF TGCAGTGCTAGGGGATCCGGGGGGCCCCAGCATTTT TRBV20-1 - TRBJ1-5 -
CASSPGLAVPQYF TGCGCCAGCAGTCCCGGACTAGCGGTCCCCCAGTACTTC TRBV10-1 TRBD2 TRBJ2-5 many
CSAWTSGGHEQYF TGCAGTGCTTGGACTAGCGGGGGTCACGAGCAGTACTTC TRBV20-1 TRBD2 TRBJ2-7 -
CASSPRGGTSFKYNEQFF TGTGCCAGCAGCCCCAGAGGGGGGACTAGTTTTAAGTACAATGAGCAGTTCTTC TRBV11-2 TRBD2 TRBJ2-1 few
CATSAQGAAFF TGTGCCACCAGTGCACAGGGAGCAGCTTTCTTT TRBV24-1 - TRBJ1-1 many
CSVEGQNTEAFF TGCAGCGTTGAAGGACAGAACACTGAAGCTTTCTTT TRBV29-1 - TRBJ1-1 few
CSVAVLRGTDTQYF TGCAGCGTTGCCGTGCTAAGGGGTACAGATACGCAGTATTTT TRBV29-1 - TRBJ2-3 -